Listed below are T cell receptor beta chains from one sample, sequenced in a study of graft-versus-host responses after intestinal transplantation. TCRdb's table, derived via immunoSEQ multiplex PCR, lists solely in-frame clones and lacks some. Altogether about 45,000 clones are present, 90% to 95% being singletons, with the ten largest covering under 4.5%. The material was PBMCs, obtained 524 days after transplant. Source of these receptors: a human patient who received an intestinal transplant, so some T cells may come from the graft donor. Each CDR3 is given with its conserved first and last residue. A D gene is named only where the DNA matches it firmly. The size entry is marked missing in some rows and otherwise reads once, few, many or a size class.

J: TRBJ2-1; V: TRBV28; size: NA; D: TRBD1; CDR3: CASSQGRLIRTGTGSYNEQFF; DNA: TGTGCCAGCAGCCAAGGGCGGCTAATCCGGACGGGGACAGGCTCCTACAATGAGCAGTTCTTC
J: TRBJ2-2; V: TRBV6-4; size: NA; D: TRBD1; CDR3: CASSDGQGAGELFF; DNA: TGTGCCAGCAGTGACGGACAGGGGGCCGGGGAGCTGTTTTTT
J: TRBJ1-4; V: TRBV28; size: NA; D: TRBD1; CDR3: CASSQDRVGEKLFF; DNA: TGTGCCAGCAGTCAGGACAGGGTAGGGGAAAAACTGTTTTTT
J: TRBJ1-4; V: TRBV18; size: NA; D: TRBD1; CDR3: CASSPDRDEKLFF; DNA: TGTGCCAGCTCACCGGACAGGGACGAAAAACTGTTTTTT
J: TRBJ2-2; V: TRBV2; size: NA; D: TRBD2; CDR3: CASTQLRASGSGTGELFF; DNA: TGTGCCAGCACTCAGCTTCGGGCTAGCGGGAGTGGCACCGGGGAGCTGTTTTTT
J: TRBJ1-1; V: TRBV6-5; size: NA; D: NA; CDR3: CASRLGGGVPEAFF; DNA: TGTGCCAGCAGGCTGGGTGGGGGGGTCCCTGAAGCTTTCTTT
J: TRBJ2-3; V: TRBV7-9; size: NA; D: NA; CDR3: CASSSSGSTDTQYF; DNA: TGTGCCAGCAGCTCCTCGGGGAGCACAGATACGCAGTATTTT
J: TRBJ1-5; V: TRBV19; size: NA; D: TRBD1; CDR3: CASAEDRYYQPQHF; DNA: TGTGCCAGTGCTGAGGACAGGTATTATCAGCCCCAGCATTTT
J: TRBJ2-7; V: TRBV7-3; size: NA; D: NA; CDR3: CASSLRRGESYEQYF; DNA: TGTGCCAGCAGCTTACGTCGGGGTGAATCCTACGAGCAGTACTTC
J: TRBJ2-5; V: TRBV18; size: once; D: TRBD2; CDR3: CASSGLAGKETQYF; DNA: TGTGCCAGCTCGGGCCTAGCGGGCAAAGAGACCCAGTACTTC
J: TRBJ1-5; V: TRBV27; size: NA; D: NA; CDR3: CASSPTGTQEPQHF; DNA: TGTGCCAGCAGCCCCACGGGGACTCAGGAGCCCCAGCATTTT
J: TRBJ2-1; V: TRBV18; size: NA; D: NA; CDR3: CASSPPTAPYNEQFF; DNA: TGTGCCAGCTCACCACCGACAGCGCCTTACAATGAGCAGTTCTTC
J: TRBJ2-7; V: TRBV6-1; size: NA; D: NA; CDR3: CASSEKVALRGYEQYF; DNA: TGTGCCAGCAGTGAAAAGGTGGCTCTCAGAGGCTACGAGCAGTACTTC
J: TRBJ2-2; V: TRBV9; size: NA; D: TRBD1; CDR3: CASSSRQGGELFF; DNA: TGTGCCAGCAGCAGCAGACAGGGCGGGGAGCTGTTTTTT
J: TRBJ1-2; V: TRBV5-4; size: NA; D: NA; CDR3: CASSSGFMDGYTF; DNA: TGTGCCAGCAGCTCGGGCTTTATGGATGGCTACACCTTC
J: TRBJ2-7; V: TRBV9; size: NA; D: NA; CDR3: CASSVGAGSYEQYF; DNA: TGTGCCAGCAGCGTAGGGGCGGGATCCTACGAGCAGTACTTC
J: TRBJ2-7; V: TRBV6-1; size: NA; D: NA; CDR3: CASSENPGYEQYF; DNA: TGTGCCAGCAGTGAAAATCCCGGGTACGAGCAGTACTTC
J: TRBJ2-2; V: TRBV6-5; size: NA; D: TRBD2; CDR3: CASSYLAGIVGELFF; DNA: TGTGCCAGCAGTTACCTAGCGGGGATCGTCGGGGAGCTGTTTTTT
J: TRBJ2-1; V: TRBV19; size: once; D: NA; CDR3: CASNRRGDGSYNEQFF; DNA: TGTGCCAGTAACAGAAGGGGGGACGGCTCCTACAATGAGCAGTTCTTC
J: TRBJ2-3; V: TRBV19; size: NA; D: TRBD2; CDR3: CASSIMGGSDTQYF; DNA: TGTGCCAGTAGTATCATGGGAGGGTCAGATACGCAGTATTTT
J: TRBJ2-7; V: TRBV4-3; size: NA; D: TRBD1; CDR3: CASSQGDRGFYEQYF; DNA: TGCGCCAGCAGCCAAGGGGACAGGGGGTTCTACGAGCAGTACTTC
J: TRBJ1-1; V: TRBV11-2; size: NA; D: NA; CDR3: CASSPTRQNTEAFF; DNA: TGTGCCAGCAGCCCTACCAGACAGAACACTGAAGCTTTCTTT
J: TRBJ2-7; V: TRBV7-9; size: NA; D: TRBD1; CDR3: CASSLRVGTGGYEQYF; DNA: TGTGCCAGCAGCTTGAGGGTTGGGACAGGGGGCTACGAGCAGTACTTC
J: TRBJ2-7; V: TRBV7-9; size: NA; D: NA; CDR3: CASSFEGALYEQYF; DNA: TGTGCCAGCAGCTTCGAGGGTGCTCTCTACGAGCAGTACTTC
J: TRBJ1-1; V: TRBV7-9; size: NA; D: TRBD1; CDR3: CASSPKLGTTGRDTEAFF; DNA: TGTGCCAGCAGCCCCAAGTTGGGAACGACAGGGAGAGACACTGAAGCTTTCTTT
J: TRBJ1-4; V: TRBV7-2; size: NA; D: TRBD1; CDR3: CASSKSGTGDEKLFF; DNA: TGTGCCAGCAGCAAATCCGGGACAGGGGATGAAAAACTGTTTTTT
J: TRBJ1-2; V: TRBV19; size: NA; D: NA; CDR3: CASSILTNYGYTF; DNA: TGTGCCAGTAGTATCCTCACTAACTATGGCTACACCTTC
J: TRBJ1-3; V: TRBV10-3; size: NA; D: NA; CDR3: CAISEGASGNTIYF; DNA: TGTGCCATCAGTGAAGGGGCCTCTGGAAACACCATATATTTT
J: TRBJ2-7; V: TRBV20-1; size: NA; D: TRBD1; CDR3: CSVWDSYEQYF; DNA: TGCAGTGTCTGGGACAGCTACGAGCAGTACTTC
J: TRBJ2-5; V: TRBV6-1; size: NA; D: NA; CDR3: CASNDYPTPTETQYF; DNA: TGTGCCAGCAACGACTATCCGACTCCCACAGAGACCCAGTACTTC
J: TRBJ2-7; V: TRBV19; size: NA; D: NA; CDR3: CASSIDLRDYEQYF; DNA: TGTGCCAGTAGTATAGATCTCCGGGACTACGAGCAGTACTTC
J: TRBJ1-1; V: TRBV6-1; size: NA; D: TRBD1; CDR3: CASQTGGNTEAFF; DNA: TGTGCCAGCCAAACAGGGGGGAACACTGAAGCTTTCTTT
J: TRBJ2-2; V: TRBV30; size: NA; D: TRBD2; CDR3: CAWSRSGRFTGELFF; DNA: TGTGCCTGGAGTAGGAGCGGGAGGTTTACCGGGGAGCTGTTTTTT
J: TRBJ1-1; V: TRBV12-5; size: NA; D: TRBD1; CDR3: CASGSDQGTDEAFF; DNA: TGTGCTAGTGGTTCCGATCAGGGGACAGATGAAGCTTTCTTT
J: TRBJ2-1; V: TRBV7-2; size: NA; D: TRBD2; CDR3: CASSLALAGANEQFF; DNA: TGTGCCAGCAGCTTAGCGCTAGCGGGAGCCAATGAGCAGTTCTTC
J: TRBJ1-4; V: TRBV7-9; size: NA; D: NA; CDR3: CASSSGGANEKLFF; DNA: TGTGCCAGCAGCTCTGGAGGGGCTAATGAAAAACTGTTTTTT
J: TRBJ2-1; V: TRBV7-2; size: NA; D: TRBD2; CDR3: CASSLPGLAGYEQFF; DNA: TGTGCCAGCAGCTTACCCGGACTAGCGGGATACGAGCAGTTCTTC
J: TRBJ2-1; V: TRBV28; size: NA; D: NA; CDR3: CATGSRVNEQFF; DNA: TGTGCGACGGGGAGTCGGGTCAATGAGCAGTTCTTC
J: TRBJ2-5; V: TRBV7-9; size: NA; D: NA; CDR3: CASSLAQTGGWETQYF; DNA: TGTGCCAGCAGCTTAGCCCAGACAGGAGGGTGGGAGACCCAGTACTTC
J: TRBJ1-3; V: TRBV2; size: NA; D: TRBD1; CDR3: CASSRDRAGNTIYF; DNA: TGTGCCAGCAGTCGGGACAGGGCTGGAAACACCATATATTTT
J: TRBJ2-7; V: TRBV27; size: NA; D: NA; CDR3: CASGPPTALEQYF; DNA: TGTGCCAGCGGACCCCCGACGGCGCTCGAGCAGTACTTC
J: TRBJ2-1; V: TRBV30; size: NA; D: TRBD1; CDR3: CAWSASDGQGRNEQFF; DNA: TGTGCCTGGAGTGCCTCCGACGGACAGGGGAGGAATGAGCAGTTCTTC
J: TRBJ2-6; V: TRBV15; size: NA; D: TRBD2; CDR3: CATSRDPLADSSGANVLTF; DNA: TGTGCCACCAGCAGAGATCCACTAGCGGACTCCTCTGGGGCCAACGTCCTGACTTTC
J: TRBJ2-1; V: TRBV25-1; size: once; D: NA; CDR3: CASSPSGVGEQFF; DNA: TGTGCCAGCAGTCCCTCGGGGGTAGGTGAGCAGTTCTTC
J: TRBJ2-4; V: TRBV6-1; size: NA; D: NA; CDR3: CASSGQDLNIQYF; DNA: TGTGCCAGCAGTGGGCAGGACCTAAACATTCAGTACTTC
J: TRBJ1-2; V: TRBV7-6; size: NA; D: NA; CDR3: CASSFTTDNRAVSYTF; DNA: TGTGCCAGCAGCTTCACAACCGACAACAGGGCCGTAAGCTACACCTTC